These T cell receptor beta chains were read from a single sample in a study of blood T cells in healthy people across ages. TCRdb called the 5' RACE reads again in MiXCR, with one record for every CDR3 protein. This table holds roughly 800,000 distinct CDR3 sequences, over 45% found once. Sample: blood. These receptors came from a man aged 25 to 40 in good health. Each CDR3 is given with its conserved first and last residue. A D gene is named only where the DNA matches it firmly. Clone size, where shown, is once, few, many, or a class for clones that have expanded.

CASTSGSIVTDTQYF	TGTGCCAGCACCAGCGGGAGTATAGTGACAGATACGCAGTATTTT	15	TRBD2	TRBJ2-3	TRBV28	.
CASSPWTSRAAGETQYF	TGTGCCAGCAGCCCCTGGACTAGCCGGGCCGCCGGAGAGACCCAGTACTTC	17	TRBD2	TRBJ2-5	TRBV7-2	once
CASSTGHEQFF	TGTGCCAGCTCGACAGGGCATGAGCAGTTCTTC	11	TRBD1	TRBJ2-1	TRBV12-3/TRBV12-4	few
CAIRGGINRAAVAQYF	TGTGCCATCAGGGGAGGGATAAACAGGGCTGCTGTGGCCCAGTACTTC	16	.	TRBJ2-5	TRBV10-3	.
CSATEAQQGPSTF	TGCAGTGCTACGGAAGCTCAACAGGGACCTAGCACCTTC	13	.	TRBJ1-2	TRBV20-1	.
CASRASERGEKGGREQFF	TGTGCCAGCAGAGCCTCGGAGCGGGGGGAAAAAGGGGGTCGTGAGCAGTTCTTC	18	TRBD2	TRBJ2-1	TRBV12-3/TRBV12-4	few
CASSLASRAYEQYF	TGTGCCAGCAGTTTGGCTAGCAGGGCCTACGAGCAGTACTTC	14	.	TRBJ2-7	TRBV27	.
CATGQEGPYNEQFF	TGTGCCACTGGACAGGAAGGCCCCTACAATGAGCAGTTCTTC	14	TRBD1	TRBJ2-1	TRBV28	.
CASSLVAGGNIQYF	TGTGCCAGCAGCCTAGTGGCGGGGGGTAACATTCAGTACTTC	14	TRBD2	TRBJ2-4	TRBV7-2	.
CSAALGQYGYTF	TGCAGCGCAGCCTTAGGACAGTATGGCTACACCTTC	12	.	TRBJ1-2	TRBV29-1	.
CSVEDSTSGSRYEQYF	TGCAGCGTTGAAGATTCGACTAGCGGGAGTAGGTATGAGCAGTACTTC	16	TRBD2	TRBJ2-5	TRBV29-1	.
CASSYIPGTGGWNQPQHF	TGTGCCAGCAGTTACATACCCGGGACAGGGGGTTGGAATCAGCCCCAGCATTTT	18	TRBD1	TRBJ1-5	TRBV6-2/TRBV6-3	.
CASSESGKFSGYTF	TGTGCCAGCAGCGAAAGCGGGAAATTTTCTGGCTACACCTTC	14	.	TRBJ1-2	TRBV7-2	few
CSVVFVEIGLIYNEQFF	TGCAGCGTTGTCTTTGTGGAGATAGGACTCATCTACAATGAGCAGTTCTTC	17	.	TRBJ2-1	TRBV29-1	.
CASSRRQGGYNEQFF	TGTGCCAGCAGCCGGAGACAGGGGGGCTACAATGAGCAGTTCTTC	15	TRBD1	TRBJ2-1	TRBV13	.
CASSFAGELPGLDISYNEQFF	TGTGCCAGCAGCTTCGCGGGTGAGCTCCCCGGCCTAGACATCTCCTACAATGAGCAGTTCTTC	21	.	TRBJ2-1	TRBV5-6	.
CSVGEFKDTQYF	TGCAGCGTTGGGGAGTTCAAGGATACGCAGTATTTT	12	.	TRBJ2-3	TRBV29-1	few
CASRPSRTTYNEQFF	TGTGCCAGTCGACCTAGCCGTACTACCTACAATGAGCAGTTCTTC	15	.	TRBJ2-1	TRBV19	.
CASSPGTHLLTDTQYF	TGTGCCAGCTCACCGGGTACCCATTTGTTGACAGATACGCAGTATTTT	16	.	TRBJ2-3	TRBV18	.
CASKWGSSYGYTF	TGTGCCAGCAAATGGGGGAGTAGCTATGGCTACACCTTC	13	.	TRBJ1-2	TRBV6-1	.
CASSPVEAQTNSPLHF	TGCGCCAGCAGCCCGGTTGAAGCGCAAACAAATTCACCCCTCCACTTT	16	.	TRBJ1-6	TRBV5-1	.
CASSQHSGRASDTQYF	TGCGCCAGCAGCCAACATAGCGGGAGGGCCTCAGATACGCAGTATTTT	16	TRBD2	TRBJ2-3	TRBV4-3	few
CASSPTGTNTGELFF	TGTGCCAGCAGCCCCACAGGGACCAACACCGGGGAGCTGTTTTTT	15	.	TRBJ2-2	TRBV27	.
CSAEREGSSYEQYF	TGCAGTGCCGAGCGGGAGGGTAGCTCCTACGAGCAGTACTTC	14	TRBD2	TRBJ2-7	TRBV20-1	.
CASSFQRKETQYF	TGTGCCAGCAGCTTCCAGCGGAAAGAGACCCAGTACTTC	13	.	TRBJ2-5	TRBV7-2	.
CASSLGQGQPDNSPLHF	TGTGCCAGCAGCTTAGGACAAGGACAGCCGGATAATTCACCCCTCCACTTT	17	.	TRBJ1-6	TRBV11-3	.
CAISESTVSTDTQYF	TGTGCCATCAGTGAGTCGACAGTTAGCACAGATACGCAGTATTTT	15	.	TRBJ2-3	TRBV10-3	few
CASTQRGPSYGYTF	TGTGCCAGCACCCAAAGGGGGCCCAGCTATGGCTACACCTTC	14	TRBD1	TRBJ1-2	TRBV2	.
CSVLRTGASGEQFF	TGCAGCGTTCTTCGGACAGGGGCCAGTGGTGAGCAGTTCTTC	14	TRBD1	TRBJ2-1	TRBV29-1	.